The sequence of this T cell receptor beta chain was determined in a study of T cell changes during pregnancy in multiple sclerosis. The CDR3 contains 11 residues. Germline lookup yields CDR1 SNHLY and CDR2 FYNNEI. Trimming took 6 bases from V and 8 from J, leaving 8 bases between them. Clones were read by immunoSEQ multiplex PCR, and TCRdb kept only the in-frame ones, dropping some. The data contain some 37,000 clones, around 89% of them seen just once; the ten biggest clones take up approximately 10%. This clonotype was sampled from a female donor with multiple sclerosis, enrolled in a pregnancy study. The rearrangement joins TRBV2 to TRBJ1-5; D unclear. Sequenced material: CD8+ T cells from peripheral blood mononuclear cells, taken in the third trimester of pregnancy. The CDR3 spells CASRAEEPQHF. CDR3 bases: TGTGCCAGCAGGGCGGAGGAGCCCCAGCATTTT.